The T cell receptor beta chain under discussion was sequenced for a study of cytomegalovirus exposure and HLA in healthy donors. This CDR3 is 14 amino acids long. Germline lookup yields CDR1 LNHDA and CDR2 SQIVND (reference sequence). V was pared by 7 bases and J by 8 bases, with 6 bases of the junction left unmatched. 13 Jbeta primers and 60 Vbeta primers were used for the PCR. TCRdb's copy holds only in-frame clones and misses some; the assay was immunoSEQ multiplex PCR. The sample has 95,000 to 110,000 clones; approximately 80% are singletons. This chain uses TRBV19 with TRBJ2-1, with TRBD2 matching over 12 bases. This TCR was sampled from a woman aged 18 to 35 in good health and CMV-seropositive. Material: PBMCs. The CDR3: CASTLAGGLYEQFF. In DNA form, the CDR3 reads TGTGCCAGTACGCTAGCGGGAGGGCTCTATGAGCAGTTCTTC.